The 8 T cell receptor beta chains below all came from one sample that was sequenced in a study of identifying expanded T cells in peripheral blood. TCRdb's table, derived via immunoSEQ multiplex PCR, lists solely in-frame clones and lacks some. The repertoire has under 70,000 clones, about 90% of them found once; the top ten carry roughly 4.8%. Material for sequencing was blood. These receptors all come from a person aged 18 to 70 in good health.

This clone turned up a few times. This chain connects TRBV7-6 to TRBJ2-5; D ambiguous. Per the germline V gene, CDR1 is SGHVS and CDR2 is FNYEAQ. V lost 8 bases and J 3 bases, leaving 19 bases between the germline ends. The CDR3 is 15 amino acids. The CDR3 loop is CASLKGVTEKETQYF. CDR3 nucleotide sequence: TGTGCCAGCCTTAAGGGCGTTACGGAAAAAGAGACCCAGTACTTC.

This clone was observed a handful of times. This chain links TRBV6-4 with TRBJ2-7; TRBD1 matches 7 bases. The CDR3 is 12 residues long. Trimming at V came to 6 bases and at J to 2 bases, leaving 1 base not matched to a gene. Germline V gene lookup returns CDR1 MRHNA and CDR2 SNTAGT. For the CDR3, the DNA is TGTGCCAGCAGAGGACAGGCCTACGAGCAGTACTTC. Its protein product is CASRGQAYEQYF.

The J gene is TRBJ1-2, the V gene TRBV30; TRBD1 might be the D (5 bases). CDR1 is GTSNPN, CDR2 SVGIG, per germline (reference sequence). The length of the CDR3 is 13 residues. The ends were cut back, 2 bases at V and 5 bases at J, with 12 bases in the middle. This CDR3 is CAWSRGRAYGYTF. For the CDR3, the DNA is TGTGCCTGGAGTCGAGGCAGGGCGTATGGCTACACCTTC.

This sequence joins TRBV27 and TRBJ1-3; D perhaps matches TRBD1 (5 bases). Germline V CDR1 and CDR2: MNHEY, SMNVEV (reference sequence). The CDR3 has 14 residues. Trimming shortened V by 2 bases and J by 2 bases, and 7 bases separated the two germline ends. CDR3 protein: CASSLGGTGNTIYF. In nucleotides, the CDR3 is TGTGCCAGCAGTTTAGGGGGTACTGGAAACACCATATATTTT.

The rearrangement joins TRBV7-2 to TRBJ2-7; no clear D. Trimming stripped 5 bases from V and 0 bases from J, with 20 bases between. Germline CDR1 is SGHTA and CDR2 is FQGNSA. The CDR3 consists of 17 residues. CDR3 amino acids: CASSPSSGGESSYEQYF. The CDR3 region has the DNA TGTGCCAGCAGCCCATCGTCGGGCGGAGAAAGCTCCTACGAGCAGTACTTC. Complete variable domain (other parts from reference TRBV7-2 and TRBJ2-7): GAGVSQSPSNKVTEKGKDVELRCDPISGHTALYWYRQSLGQGLEFLIYFQGNSAPDKSGLPSDRFSAERTGGSVSTLTIQRTQQEDSAVYLCASSPSSGGESSYEQYFGPGTRLTVT.

This clone is labeled as medium-sized. V and J are TRBV7-9 and TRBJ1-2; D unresolved. The CDR3 spans 16 residues. Germline V gene sequence: CDR1 SEHNR, CDR2 FQNEAQ (reference sequence). The ends were cut back, 5 bases at V and 8 bases at J, with 24 bases in the middle. The chain's CDR3 is CASSPLDGPRLEGYTF. In nucleotides, the CDR3 is TGTGCCAGCAGCCCCCTGGACGGCCCCCGGCTGGAGGGCTACACCTTC.

The rearrangement uses TRBV6-6 and TRBJ1-3; 7 bases are a match to TRBD1. V was clipped by 7 bases and J by 4 bases; unmatched bases: 4. This CDR3 is built from 13 residues. The germline CDR1 and CDR2 sequences are MNHNY and SVGAGI (reference sequence). CDR3 residues: CASNTGEGNTIYF. The DNA for the CDR3 is TGTGCCAGCAATACAGGGGAAGGAAACACCATATATTTT.

This chain joins TRBV9 and TRBJ2-7; 9 bases agree with TRBD1. There are 14 residues in the CDR3. Losses at the gene ends were 6 bases for V and 4 bases for J; bases not matched to a gene: 8. Germline V gene lookup returns CDR1 SGDLS and CDR2 YYNGEE. CDR3 amino acids: CASTFGQGSYEQYF. The CDR3 bases are TGTGCCAGCACCTTCGGACAGGGGAGTTACGAGCAGTACTTC.